These T cell receptor beta chains were read from a single sample in a study of T cells in Graves' hyperthyroidism and ophthalmopathy. TCRdb recomputed calls from the multiplex PCR reads with MiXCR, one row per CDR3 protein. Here the sample spans about half a million distinct CDR3 sequences, around 15% being singletons. The sample was blood. The receptors come from a woman younger than 45 with Graves' ophthalmopathy. The CDR3 runs from the conserved cysteine through the conserved F or W. Fields, in order: clone size, J gene, V gene, D gene, CDR3 protein, CDR3 DNA. The D gene is left open where the match is weak. A row's size may be missing; if present it is once, few, many or a size class.

size: many
J: TRBJ1-1
V: TRBV18
D: -
CDR3: CASSPGSGNTEAFF
DNA: TGTGCCAGCTCACCCGGGAGCGGGAACACTGAAGCTTTCTTT

size: many
J: TRBJ2-4
V: TRBV30
D: -
CDR3: CAWRSGAKNIQYF
DNA: TGTGCCTGGAGAAGCGGGGCCAAAAACATTCAGTACTTC

size: few
J: TRBJ2-7
V: TRBV4-1
D: TRBD2
CDR3: CASSHSGLAGGPFTYEQYF
DNA: TGCGCCAGCAGCCATTCGGGACTAGCGGGAGGACCATTTACCTACGAGCAGTACTTC

size: -
J: TRBJ2-7
V: TRBV4-2
D: -
CDR3: CASSQTGTSYEQYF
DNA: TGTGCCAGCAGCCAAACCGGGACATCTTACGAGCAGTACTTC

size: few
J: TRBJ2-1
V: TRBV6-2/TRBV6-3
D: -
CDR3: CASSYGAYNEQFF
DNA: TGTGCCAGCAGTTACGGGGCCTACAATGAGCAGTTCTTC

size: -
J: TRBJ1-4
V: TRBV10-3
D: -
CDR3: CAISEKGQGFGHEKLFF
DNA: TGTGCCATCAGTGAGAAGGGCCAAGGGTTTGGGCATGAAAAACTGTTTTTT

size: -
J: TRBJ2-2
V: TRBV19
D: -
CDR3: CASMASVLTGELFF
DNA: TGTGCCAGTATGGCCAGCGTGCTCACCGGGGAGCTGTTTTTT

size: -
J: TRBJ2-4
V: TRBV6-1
D: -
CDR3: CASSDASDMKNIQYF
DNA: TGTGCCAGCAGTGATGCTAGCGACATGAAAAACATTCAGTACTTC

size: many
J: TRBJ2-7
V: TRBV4-3
D: -
CDR3: CASSPPRGGPNCYEQYF
DNA: TGCGCCAGCAGCCCCCCGCGGGGAGGCCCTAACTGCTACGAGCAGTACTTC

size: many
J: TRBJ2-1
V: TRBV6-1
D: TRBD1
CDR3: CASSNSMDRVNEQFF
DNA: TGTGCCAGCAGTAACTCCATGGACAGGGTCAATGAGCAGTTCTTC

size: few
J: TRBJ1-2
V: TRBV7-2
D: -
CDR3: CASSLPRDAYGYTF
DNA: TGTGCCAGCAGCTTACCCAGGGACGCCTATGGCTACACCTTC

size: many
J: TRBJ1-1
V: TRBV7-3
D: TRBD1
CDR3: CASSIDNRGPEAFF
DNA: TGTGCCAGCAGCATTGATAACAGGGGCCCTGAAGCTTTCTTT

size: many
J: TRBJ2-1
V: TRBV20-1
D: -
CDR3: CSARDEVGMYEQFF
DNA: TGCAGTGCTAGAGATGAAGTGGGCATGTATGAGCAGTTCTTC

size: -
J: TRBJ2-7
V: TRBV6-2/TRBV6-3
D: TRBD2
CDR3: CASRSSGRAHEQYF
DNA: TGTGCCAGCAGGTCTAGCGGGAGGGCTCATGAGCAGTACTTC

size: many
J: TRBJ1-1
V: TRBV7-8
D: -
CDR3: CASSLSLFGDIMNTEAFF
DNA: TGTGCCAGCAGCTTAAGTCTATTCGGGGACATTATGAACACTGAAGCTTTCTTT

size: -
J: TRBJ2-3
V: TRBV29-1
D: -
CDR3: CSVGEDTQYF
DNA: TGCAGCGTTGGCGAGGATACGCAGTATTTT

size: -
J: TRBJ2-6
V: TRBV19
D: -
CDR3: CASSKVELNPGANVLTF
DNA: TGTGCCAGTAGTAAAGTTGAGTTAAACCCTGGGGCCAACGTCCTGACTTTC

size: many
J: TRBJ2-5
V: TRBV5-1
D: -
CDR3: CASSYTGKRYF
DNA: TGCGCCAGCAGCTATACAGGGAAAAGGTACTTC

size: many
J: TRBJ2-1
V: TRBV12-3/TRBV12-4
D: TRBD1
CDR3: CASSRRQGADEQFF
DNA: TGTGCCAGCAGCCGCCGACAGGGGGCCGATGAGCAGTTCTTC

size: many
J: TRBJ2-3
V: TRBV6-1
D: TRBD2
CDR3: CASRMGLAGGVTDTQYF
DNA: TGTGCCAGCAGGATGGGACTAGCGGGAGGGGTCACAGATACGCAGTATTTT

size: -
J: TRBJ2-5
V: TRBV5-4
D: TRBD2
CDR3: CASSRGGIIETQYF
DNA: TGTGCCAGCAGCCGGGGGGGCATTATAGAGACCCAGTACTTC

size: few
J: TRBJ1-6
V: TRBV19
D: -
CDR3: CASTERGKDNSPLHF
DNA: TGTGCCAGTACGGAGAGAGGGAAGGATAATTCACCCCTCCACTTT

size: many
J: TRBJ2-2
V: TRBV3-1
D: -
CDR3: CASSDYSTGELFF
DNA: TGTGCCAGCTCTGACTATTCAACCGGGGAGCTGTTTTTT

size: many
J: TRBJ2-7
V: TRBV28
D: -
CDR3: CASSRAFYEQYF
DNA: TGTGCCAGCAGTCGAGCCTTCTACGAGCAGTACTTC

size: many
J: TRBJ2-1
V: TRBV2
D: -
CDR3: CASSGVDRYNEQFF
DNA: TGTGCCAGCAGTGGGGTTGACCGCTACAATGAGCAGTTCTTC

size: many
J: TRBJ2-1
V: TRBV5-1
D: TRBD1
CDR3: CASSLGSGTGGVQFF
DNA: TGCGCCAGCAGCTTGGGCTCCGGGACAGGGGGTGTGCAGTTCTTC

size: -
J: TRBJ2-3
V: TRBV5-8
D: -
CDR3: CASSIYTQYF
DNA: TGTGCCAGCAGCATATATACGCAGTATTTT

size: many
J: TRBJ2-7
V: TRBV3-1
D: -
CDR3: CASSQDAVSYEQYF
DNA: TGTGCCAGCAGCCAAGACGCTGTAAGCTACGAGCAGTACTTC

size: -
J: TRBJ2-1
V: TRBV19
D: TRBD2
CDR3: CASSKRTSGGDPQFF
DNA: TGTGCCAGTAGCAAAAGGACTAGCGGAGGGGATCCTCAGTTCTTC